These 10 T cell receptor beta chains came from one sample sequenced in a study of blood T cell repertoires in COVID-19. Clones were sequenced by immunoSEQ multiplex PCR, and TCRdb holds only the in-frame ones, with some missing. The sample yields about 120,000 clones, 65% to 90% seen once. Sequencing was carried out using peripheral blood. These receptor sequences come from a woman of 80 years or more with acute or convalescent COVID-19.

V usage is TRBV19 and J usage is TRBJ1-5, with D possibly TRBD1 on 5 matching bases. The CDR3 is 12 residues long. Trimming cost V 7 bases and J 8 bases, with 12 bases left between them. Germline loops: CDR1 LNHDA, CDR2 SQIVND (reference sequence). CDR3 in amino acids: CASTPRGEPQHF. Here the CDR3 DNA reads TGTGCCAGTACTCCCCGGGGGGAGCCCCAGCATTTT.

V usage is TRBV5-1 and J usage is TRBJ1-5; D unresolved. Trimming cost V 1 base and J 3 bases, with 11 bases left between them. The CDR3 length is 15 residues. Germline V CDR1 and CDR2: SGHRS, YFSETQ. CDR3 bases: TGCGCCAGCAGCTTGTCGGCGGGTCCCAATCAGCCCCAGCATTTT. It yields the protein CASSLSAGPNQPQHF. The variable domain in full, completed from reference TRBV5-1 and TRBJ1-5, reads KAGVTQTPRYLIKTRGQQVTLSCSPISGHRSVSWYQQTPGQGLQFLFEYFSETQRNKGNFPGRFSGRQFSNSRSEMNVSTLELGDSALYLCASSLSAGPNQPQHFGDGTRLSIL.

This chain links TRBV5-1 with TRBJ2-3; 8 bases align to TRBD1. CDR1 is SGHRS and CDR2 is YFSETQ in the germline V gene. V was pared by 0 bases and J by 4 bases, with 7 bases of the junction left unmatched. CDR3 length equals 16 residues. CDR3 sequence reads: CASSLGKTGAADTQYF. CDR3 DNA: TGCGCCAGCAGCTTGGGAAAGACAGGGGCGGCAGATACGCAGTATTTT. Complete variable domain (other parts from reference TRBV5-1 and TRBJ2-3): KAGVTQTPRYLIKTRGQQVTLSCSPISGHRSVSWYQQTPGQGLQFLFEYFSETQRNKGNFPGRFSGRQFSNSRSEMNVSTLELGDSALYLCASSLGKTGAADTQYFGPGTRLTVL.

The J gene is TRBJ2-3, the V gene TRBV5-1, with TRBD1 as a possible D gene (6 bases). The CDR3 extends over 16 amino acids. V lost 0 bases and J 0 bases, leaving 11 bases between the germline ends. Germline V gene data show CDR1 as SGHRS and CDR2 as YFSETQ. CDR3 bases: TGCGCCAGCAGCTTGGGAGGACAGTCTAGCACAGATACGCAGTATTTT. This encodes CASSLGGQSSTDTQYF.

The rearrangement uses TRBV7-9 and TRBJ1-1, with no clear D. The ends were cut back, 2 bases at V and 0 bases at J, with 4 bases in the middle. The CDR3 has 13 amino acids. Germline V gives CDR1 SEHNR, CDR2 FQNEAQ (reference sequence). The CDR3 DNA reads TGTGCCAGCAGCTTACAAATGAACACTGAAGCTTTCTTT. Protein sequence: CASSLQMNTEAFF.

The rearrangement uses TRBV7-2 and TRBJ2-5; 8 bases agree with TRBD2. The CDR3 covers 15 residues. Per germline, CDR1 SGHTA and CDR2 FQGNSA. Trimming removed 5 bases from V and 5 bases from J; junction bases left unmatched: 10. The CDR3 nucleotides read TGTGCCAGCAGCCTCCTCGGGGGGGCCGGGGAGACCCAGTACTTC. It yields the protein CASSLLGGAGETQYF. Drawing the rest from reference TRBV7-2 and TRBJ2-5, the complete variable domain is GAGVSQSPSNKVTEKGKDVELRCDPISGHTALYWYRQSLGQGLEFLIYFQGNSAPDKSGLPSDRFSAERTGGSVSTLTIQRTQQEDSAVYLCASSLLGGAGETQYFGPGTRLLVL.

The chain combines TRBV5-5 with TRBJ1-2, with 9 bases lining up with TRBD1. Germline lookup yields CDR1 SGHKS and CDR2 YYEKEE (reference sequence). The CDR3 runs 14 residues. J was trimmed by 7 bases and V by 2 bases; bases with no gene match: 6. CDR3 in amino acids: CASSFVGTGFGYTF. The CDR3 DNA reads as TGTGCCAGCAGCTTTGTTGGGACAGGGTTTGGCTACACCTTC.

This chain joins TRBV5-5 and TRBJ1-2; D remains ambiguous. CDR1 and CDR2 (germline): SGHKS, YYEKEE (reference sequence). The V gene lost 3 bases and the J gene lost 4 bases, with 10 bases spanning the gap. There are 13 residues in the CDR3. The CDR3 loop is CASSSQMAYGYTF. CDR3 DNA sequence: TGTGCCAGCAGCTCCCAAATGGCCTATGGCTACACCTTC.

The chain joins TRBV5-4 to TRBJ1-1; 7 bases fit TRBD1. Germline lookup yields CDR1 SGHNT and CDR2 YYREEE (reference sequence). The CDR3 has 14 residues. With 4 bases clipped from V and 2 bases from J, the junction kept 5 bases outside the gene matches. The CDR3 sequence: CASSIGQVNTEAFF. In DNA form, the CDR3 reads TGTGCCAGCAGCATAGGACAGGTCAACACTGAAGCTTTCTTT.

This rearrangement joins TRBV4-1 to TRBJ1-1; D unclear. The CDR3 sequence is 15 residues long. Germline V gene lookup returns CDR1 MGHRA and CDR2 YSYEKL. V gave up 6 bases and J gave up 5 bases, with 19 bases separating them. CDR3 coding DNA: TGCGCCAGCAGGCGAACCTTTAGGTCGGGGACTGAAGCTTTCTTT. The encoded protein is CASRRTFRSGTEAFF.